This T cell receptor beta chain came from a study of shared clonotypes between healthy human individuals. In the study overall: Three plates were used per donor for CD4 naive, three for CD4 memory, two for CD8 naive and one for CD8 memory.

The CDR3 consists of 12 residues. Trimming cost V 1 base and J 12 bases, with 10 bases left between them. Germline-derived CDR1 and CDR2 are SGHDT and YYEEEE. For each subset, genomic DNA was distributed in equal portions over several immunoSEQ plates. The repertoire was sequenced with immunoSEQ multiplex PCR; TCRdb's copy has only in-frame clones and lacks some. Among fewer than 3 million clones listed, around 92% were seen once. The receptor was isolated from a man aged 18-30 years in good health. Some clones in this sample may be carry-over from other donors' samples. This sequence joins TRBV5-6 and TRBJ1-4; no firm D call. The sample was naive CD4+ T cells from PBMCs. As for subset: CD45RA+ positively selected. The DNA for the CDR3 is TGTGCCAGCAGCTTGTCGGGGTGGCAACTGTTTTTT. This translates into CASSLSGWQLFF.